Included here is one TCR beta chain sequence, with context. A read error may produce the germline difference seen at one junction end. A single record per CDR3 protein comes from TCRdb applying MiXCR to the PCR reads. The sample records about 20,000 distinct CDR3 sequences, around 50% being singletons. The data derive from a study of CD4 and CD8 cells across lung adenocarcinoma regions. This receptor was taken from a female donor with lung adenocarcinoma. The CD4 and CD8 labels of this study may be unreliable. Sequencing was performed on CD8+ T cells from the center of a lung tumor.

CDR3 sequence: CASSFSPGRQTPYF. DNA for the CDR3: TGTGCCAGCAGTTTCTCACCAGGGAGACAGACCCCGTACTTC. The rearrangement uses TRBV27 and TRBJ2-1, with D perhaps assigned TRBD1 or TRBD2 (5 bases each). In germline, CDR1 is MNHEY, CDR2 SMNVEV (reference sequence). This CDR3 region has 14 residues.